The 9 T cell receptor beta chains below come from one sample, sequenced in a study of shared clonotypes between healthy human individuals. Libraries were prepared by immunoSEQ multiplex PCR; TCRdb keeps only in-frame clonotypes and omits some of them. The data hold under 1,900,000 clones, with about 98.5% observed a single time. Sequenced material: naive CD4+ T cells sorted from blood. The subset denotes: CD45RA+ positively selected. These receptor sequences come from a man younger than 45 in good health.

The V call is TRBV28, the J call TRBJ2-3, with TRBD2 matching over 8 bases. Germline CDR1 is MDHEN and CDR2 is SYDVKM. The CDR3 length is 16 residues. The V and J ends lost 8 bases and 4 bases, in that order; junction bases with no gene match: 14. The CDR3 sequence is CASPPGGAGVPDTQYF. The CDR3 bases are TGTGCCAGCCCCCCGGGGGGGGCGGGAGTGCCAGATACGCAGTATTTT.

The chain is built from TRBV10-1 and TRBJ2-7; D unclear. This CDR3 comprises 13 residues. CDR1 WNHNN and CDR2 SYGVQD come from the germline V gene (reference sequence). The V end was cut by 3 bases, the J end by 3 bases, with 9 bases between. CDR3 amino acids: CASSEGPNYEQYF. In DNA form, the CDR3 reads TGCGCCAGCAGTGAAGGTCCAAACTACGAGCAGTACTTC.

The chain couples TRBV7-3 to TRBJ2-7; D possibly matches TRBD1 or TRBD2 (5 bases each). Germline CDR1 reads SGHTA; CDR2 reads FQGTGA. The CDR3 consists of 13 residues. The ends were cut back, 0 bases at V and 6 bases at J, with 9 bases in the middle. The CDR3 protein is CASSLTPGGEQYF. CDR3 coding DNA: TGTGCCAGCAGCTTAACTCCTGGGGGCGAGCAGTACTTC. Drawing the rest from reference TRBV7-3 and TRBJ2-7, the complete variable domain is GAGVSQTPSNKVTEKGKYVELRCDPISGHTALYWYRQSLGQGPEFLIYFQGTGAADDSGLPNDRFFAVRPEGSVSTLKIQRTERGDSAVYLCASSLTPGGEQYFGPGTRLTVT.

The rearrangement uses TRBV29-1 and TRBJ2-7; 15 nucleotides line up with TRBD2. Germline trimming cut 5 bases from V and 4 bases from J; bases unmatched to any gene: 12. Germline V CDR1 and CDR2: SQVTM, ANQGSEA. This CDR3 region has 17 residues. The CDR3 is CSVTHGLAGGPGYEQYF. In DNA, the CDR3 is TGCAGCGTTACCCACGGACTAGCGGGAGGGCCAGGGTACGAGCAGTACTTC.

This clone has only one observation. J is TRBJ2-7 and V is TRBV5-1; D is uncertain. The germline V and J ends were trimmed by 0 bases and 7 bases, with 5 bases remaining between them. The length of the CDR3 is 11 residues. In germline, CDR1 is SGHRS, CDR2 YFSETQ. The CDR3 DNA follows: TGCGCCAGCAGCTTGGCCTGGGAGCAGTACTTC. Amino acids: CASSLAWEQYF.

The chain combines TRBV28 with TRBJ1-2; no definite D call. From germline, CDR1 is MDHEN and CDR2 SYDVKM. V was shortened by 5 bases and J by 4 bases, with 14 bases between the two germline ends. The CDR3 is 14 residues long. The CDR3, as DNA: TGTGCCAGCAGTGGGTCTGTCCGGGGCTATGGCTACACCTTC. This encodes CASSGSVRGYGYTF.

This rearrangement joins TRBV28 to TRBJ1-2, with a tentative D call TRBD1 (5 bases). The germline gives CDR1 MDHEN, CDR2 SYDVKM. Trimming removed 4 bases at V and 3 bases at J, with 12 bases between. This CDR3 has 14 residues. The CDR3 here is CASSWRRDYYGYTF. Here the CDR3 DNA reads TGTGCCAGCAGTTGGCGGCGGGACTACTATGGCTACACCTTC.

V gene TRBV4-1 combines with J gene TRBJ1-1; D is undetermined. V was clipped by 6 bases and J by 5 bases, with 16 bases between them. The length of the CDR3 is 14 residues. Germline V gene sequence: CDR1 MGHRA, CDR2 YSYEKL. The CDR3 sequence is CASRSGKTYTEAFF. CDR3 nucleotide sequence: TGCGCCAGCAGATCAGGCAAAACCTATACTGAAGCTTTCTTT.

A remark on this clone: The identical CDR3 is also encoded by other nucleotide sequences in the sample. The CDR3 bases are TGTGCCAGCAGGGCCGGGACTAGCGTATACAATGAGCAGTTCTTC. Residues: CASRAGTSVYNEQFF. This chain joins TRBV6-5 and TRBJ2-1; 10 nucleotides agree with TRBD2. The V and J ends lost 6 bases and 4 bases, in that order; junction bases with no gene match: 6. The V gene's germline CDR1 is MNHEY and CDR2 SVGAGI. This CDR3 region has 15 residues.